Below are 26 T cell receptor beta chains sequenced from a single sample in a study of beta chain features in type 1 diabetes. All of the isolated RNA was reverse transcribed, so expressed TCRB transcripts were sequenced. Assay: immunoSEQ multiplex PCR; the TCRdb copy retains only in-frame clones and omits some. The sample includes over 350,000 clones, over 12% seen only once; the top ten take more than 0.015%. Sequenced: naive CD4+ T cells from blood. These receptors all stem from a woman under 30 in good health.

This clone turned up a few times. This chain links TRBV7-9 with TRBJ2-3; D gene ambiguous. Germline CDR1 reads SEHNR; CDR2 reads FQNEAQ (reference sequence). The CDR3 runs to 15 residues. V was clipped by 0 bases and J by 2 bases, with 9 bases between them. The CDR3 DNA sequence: TGTGCCAGCAGCTTAGCGGGCCTTCCCACAGATACGCAGTATTTT. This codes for CASSLAGLPTDTQYF.

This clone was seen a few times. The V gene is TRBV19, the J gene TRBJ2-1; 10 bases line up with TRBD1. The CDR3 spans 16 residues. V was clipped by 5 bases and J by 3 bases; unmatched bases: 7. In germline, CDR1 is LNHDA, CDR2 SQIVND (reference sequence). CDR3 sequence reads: CASSFIGTGVYNEQFF. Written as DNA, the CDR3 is TGTGCCAGTAGTTTTATAGGGACAGGGGTCTACAATGAGCAGTTCTTC.

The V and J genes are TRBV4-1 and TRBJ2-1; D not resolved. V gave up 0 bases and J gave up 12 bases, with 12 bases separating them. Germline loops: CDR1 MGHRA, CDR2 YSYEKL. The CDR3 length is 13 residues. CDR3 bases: TGCGCCAGCAGCCAAGATCGTCCAGCGAGGCAGTTCTTC. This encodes CASSQDRPARQFF.

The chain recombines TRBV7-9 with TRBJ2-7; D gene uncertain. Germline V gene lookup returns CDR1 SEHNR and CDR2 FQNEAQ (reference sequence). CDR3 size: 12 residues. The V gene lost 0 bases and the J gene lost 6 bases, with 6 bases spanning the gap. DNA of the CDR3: TGTGCCAGCAGCTTAGCATTTAGCGAGCAGTACTTC. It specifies CASSLAFSEQYF.

CDR3 in DNA: TGTGCCAGTAGGCCGGGACTAGGAGCCTACAATGAGCAGTTCTTC. Protein product: CASRPGLGAYNEQFF. The chain joins TRBV19 to TRBJ2-1; 8 bases fit TRBD2. J was trimmed by 2 bases and V by 6 bases; bases with no gene match: 6. The CDR3 loop spans 15 amino acids. Germline CDR1 and CDR2: LNHDA and SQIVND (reference sequence).

The CDR3 DNA follows: TGCGCCAGCAGCTCCCGACAGGTAGCTTTCTTT. Its translation: CASSSRQVAFF. This rearrangement joins TRBV4-3 to TRBJ1-1, with D tentatively TRBD1 (6 bases). CDR3 length: 11 amino acids. Between the trimmed V and J ends, which lost 5 bases and 10 bases, there was a span of 11 bases. Germline V gene data show CDR1 as LGHNA and CDR2 as YSLEER.

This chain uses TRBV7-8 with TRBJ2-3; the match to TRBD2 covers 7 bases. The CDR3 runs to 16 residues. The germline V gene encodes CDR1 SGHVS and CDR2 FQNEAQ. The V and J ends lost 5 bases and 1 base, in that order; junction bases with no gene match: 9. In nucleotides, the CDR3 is TGTGCCAGCAGCCCGCGTGCTAGCGGCCGCACAGATACGCAGTATTTT. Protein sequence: CASSPRASGRTDTQYF.

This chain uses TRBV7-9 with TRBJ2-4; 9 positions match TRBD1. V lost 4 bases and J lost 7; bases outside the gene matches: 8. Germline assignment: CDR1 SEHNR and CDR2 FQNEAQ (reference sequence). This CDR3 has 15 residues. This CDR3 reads CASSSAGTGKNIQYF. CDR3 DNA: TGTGCCAGCAGCTCAGCCGGGACAGGGAAGAACATTCAGTACTTC.

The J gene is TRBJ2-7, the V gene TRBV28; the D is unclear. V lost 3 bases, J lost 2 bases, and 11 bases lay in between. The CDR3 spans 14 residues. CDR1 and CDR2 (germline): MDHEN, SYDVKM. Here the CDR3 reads CASSFPPRTYEQYF. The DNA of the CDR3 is TGTGCCAGCAGTTTCCCCCCGAGAACCTACGAGCAGTACTTC.

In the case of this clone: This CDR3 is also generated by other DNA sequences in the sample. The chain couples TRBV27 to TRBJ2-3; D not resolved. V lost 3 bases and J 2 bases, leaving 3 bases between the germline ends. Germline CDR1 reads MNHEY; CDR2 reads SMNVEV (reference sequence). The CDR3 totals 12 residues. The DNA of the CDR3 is TGTGCCAGCAGTTTTAACACAGATACGCAGTATTTT. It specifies CASSFNTDTQYF.

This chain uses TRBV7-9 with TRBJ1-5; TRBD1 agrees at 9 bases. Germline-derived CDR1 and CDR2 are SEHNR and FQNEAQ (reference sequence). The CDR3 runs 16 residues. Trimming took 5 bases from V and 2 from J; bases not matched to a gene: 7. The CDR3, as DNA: TGTGCCAGCAGCGGACAGGGGCAAGGGGGCAATCAGCCCCAGCATTTT. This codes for CASSGQGQGGNQPQHF.

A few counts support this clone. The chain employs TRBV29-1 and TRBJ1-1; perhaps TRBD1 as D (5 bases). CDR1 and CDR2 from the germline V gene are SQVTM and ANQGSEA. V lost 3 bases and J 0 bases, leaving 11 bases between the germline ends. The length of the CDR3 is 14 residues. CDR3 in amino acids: CSVDDPGLNTEAFF. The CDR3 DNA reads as TGCAGCGTTGATGACCCAGGGCTGAACACTGAAGCTTTCTTT.

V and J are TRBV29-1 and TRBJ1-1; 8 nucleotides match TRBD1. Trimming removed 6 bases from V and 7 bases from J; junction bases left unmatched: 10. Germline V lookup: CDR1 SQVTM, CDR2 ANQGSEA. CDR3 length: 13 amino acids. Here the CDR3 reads CSVRTGLALEAFF. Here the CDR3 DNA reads TGCAGCGTGAGGACAGGGTTGGCGCTTGAAGCTTTCTTT.

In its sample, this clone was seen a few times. Written as DNA, the CDR3 is TGTGCCAGCAGCCCTAGCGGGAGCTACGAGCAGTACTTC. This codes for CASSPSGSYEQYF. V gene TRBV21-1 combines with J gene TRBJ2-7; TRBD2, the table's D call, lacks a check against the DNA. TRBV21-1 counts as a pseudogene. The CDR3 contains 13 residues.

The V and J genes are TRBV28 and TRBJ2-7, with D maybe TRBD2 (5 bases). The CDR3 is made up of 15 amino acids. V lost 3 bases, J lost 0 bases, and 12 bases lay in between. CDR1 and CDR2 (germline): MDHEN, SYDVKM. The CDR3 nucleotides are TGTGCCAGCAGTTTTGGAGGAAGCCGCTCCTACGAGCAGTACTTC. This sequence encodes CASSFGGSRSYEQYF.

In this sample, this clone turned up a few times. CDR3 in amino acids: CASSLASVYSDTQYF. The CDR3 coding sequence is TGTGCCAGCAGCTTAGCTAGCGTGTACTCAGATACGCAGTATTTT. This chain joins TRBV7-2 and TRBJ2-3; a weak D match, TRBD2 (5 bases). V was cut by 0 bases and J by 4 bases, with 11 bases left in between. Germline lookup yields CDR1 SGHTA and CDR2 FQGNSA. The CDR3 runs 15 residues.

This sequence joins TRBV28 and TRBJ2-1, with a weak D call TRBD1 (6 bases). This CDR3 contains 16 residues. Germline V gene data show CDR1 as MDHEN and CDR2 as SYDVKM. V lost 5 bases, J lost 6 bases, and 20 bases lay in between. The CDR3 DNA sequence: TGTGCCAGCAGTAAGCTGGGGGCAGAATCGGGCAATGAGCAGTTCTTC. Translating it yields CASSKLGAESGNEQFF.

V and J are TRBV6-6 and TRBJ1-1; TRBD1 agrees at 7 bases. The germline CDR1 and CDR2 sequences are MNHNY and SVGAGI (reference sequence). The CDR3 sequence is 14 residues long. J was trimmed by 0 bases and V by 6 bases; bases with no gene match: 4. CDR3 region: CASRYDRVNTEAFF. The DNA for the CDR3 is TGTGCCAGCAGGTACGACAGGGTGAACACTGAAGCTTTCTTT.

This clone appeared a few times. CDR3 loop: CASSLGADLNQPQHF. The CDR3, as DNA: TGTGCCAGCAGCTTAGGGGCAGATCTCAATCAGCCCCAGCATTTT. The V gene is TRBV7-6, the J gene TRBJ1-5; D not certain. With 1 base removed from V and 3 bases from J, the gap between germline ends came to 10 bases. Looked up from germline, CDR1 is SGHVS and CDR2 is FNYEAQ. This CDR3 spans 15 amino acids.

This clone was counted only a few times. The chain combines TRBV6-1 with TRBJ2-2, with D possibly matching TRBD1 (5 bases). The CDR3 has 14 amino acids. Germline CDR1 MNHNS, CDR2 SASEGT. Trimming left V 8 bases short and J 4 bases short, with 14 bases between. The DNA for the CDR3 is TGTGCCAGCGGGCCTCCAGGGTTCACCGGGGAGCTGTTTTTT. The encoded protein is CASGPPGFTGELFF.

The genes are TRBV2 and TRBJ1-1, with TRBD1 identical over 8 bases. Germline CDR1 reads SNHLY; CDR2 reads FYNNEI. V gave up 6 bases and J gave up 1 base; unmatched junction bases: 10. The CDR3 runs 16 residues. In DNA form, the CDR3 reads TGTGCCAGCAGAGCAAGACAGGGGACCCCGAACACTGAAGCTTTCTTT. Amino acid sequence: CASRARQGTPNTEAFF.

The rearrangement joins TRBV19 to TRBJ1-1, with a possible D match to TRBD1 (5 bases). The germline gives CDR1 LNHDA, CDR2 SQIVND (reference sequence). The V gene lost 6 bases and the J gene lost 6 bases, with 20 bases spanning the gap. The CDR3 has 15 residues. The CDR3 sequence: CASRIGPAGPSEAFF. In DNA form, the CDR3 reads TGTGCCAGTAGAATTGGGCCCGCGGGGCCCTCTGAAGCTTTCTTT.

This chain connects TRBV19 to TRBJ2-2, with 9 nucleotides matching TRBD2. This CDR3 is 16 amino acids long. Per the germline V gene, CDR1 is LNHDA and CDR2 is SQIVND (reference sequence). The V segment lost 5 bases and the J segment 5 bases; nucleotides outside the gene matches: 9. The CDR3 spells CASSRDSGRTTGELFF. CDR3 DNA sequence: TGTGCCAGTAGTCGAGATAGCGGGAGAACTACCGGGGAGCTGTTTTTT.

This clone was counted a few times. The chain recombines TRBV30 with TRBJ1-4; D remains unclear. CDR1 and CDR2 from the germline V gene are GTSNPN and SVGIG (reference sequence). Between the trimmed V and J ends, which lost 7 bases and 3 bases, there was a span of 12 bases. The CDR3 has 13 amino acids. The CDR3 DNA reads TGTGCCTTCCTGCGGGCGTCTAATGAAAAACTGTTTTTT. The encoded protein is CAFLRASNEKLFF.

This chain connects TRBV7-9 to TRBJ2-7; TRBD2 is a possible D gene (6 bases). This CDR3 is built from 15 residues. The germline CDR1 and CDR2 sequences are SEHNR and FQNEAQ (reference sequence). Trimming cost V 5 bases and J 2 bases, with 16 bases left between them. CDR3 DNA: TGTGCCAGCAGCCAAGGGAATAGCGGTACCTACGAGCAGTACTTC. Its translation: CASSQGNSGTYEQYF. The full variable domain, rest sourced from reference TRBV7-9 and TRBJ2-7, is DTGVSQNPRHKITKRGQNVTFRCDPISEHNRLYWYRQTLGQGPEFLTYFQNEAQLEKSRLLSDRFSAERPKGSFSTLEIQRTEQGDSAMYLCASSQGNSGTYEQYFGPGTRLTVT.

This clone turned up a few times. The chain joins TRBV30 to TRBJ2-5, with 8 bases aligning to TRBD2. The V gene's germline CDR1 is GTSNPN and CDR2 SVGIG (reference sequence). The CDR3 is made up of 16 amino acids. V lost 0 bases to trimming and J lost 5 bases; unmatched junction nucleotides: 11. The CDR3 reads CAWSVGLAGARETQYF. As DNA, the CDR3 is TGTGCCTGGAGTGTAGGTCTAGCGGGTGCTCGGGAGACCCAGTACTTC.